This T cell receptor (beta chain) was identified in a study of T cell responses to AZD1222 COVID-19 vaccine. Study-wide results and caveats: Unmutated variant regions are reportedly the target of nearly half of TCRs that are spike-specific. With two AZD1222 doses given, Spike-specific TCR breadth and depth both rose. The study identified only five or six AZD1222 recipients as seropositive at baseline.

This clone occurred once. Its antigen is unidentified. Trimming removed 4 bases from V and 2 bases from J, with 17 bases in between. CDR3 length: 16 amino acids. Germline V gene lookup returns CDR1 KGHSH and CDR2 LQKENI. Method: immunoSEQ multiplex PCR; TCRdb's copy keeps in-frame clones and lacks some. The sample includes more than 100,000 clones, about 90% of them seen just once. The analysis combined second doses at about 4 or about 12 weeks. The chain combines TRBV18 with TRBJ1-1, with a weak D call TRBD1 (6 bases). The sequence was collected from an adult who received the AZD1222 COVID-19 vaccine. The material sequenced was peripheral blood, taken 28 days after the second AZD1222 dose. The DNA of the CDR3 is TGTGCCAGCTCACAATTCCGGGACACCAGAAACACTGAAGCTTTCTTT. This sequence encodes CASSQFRDTRNTEAFF.